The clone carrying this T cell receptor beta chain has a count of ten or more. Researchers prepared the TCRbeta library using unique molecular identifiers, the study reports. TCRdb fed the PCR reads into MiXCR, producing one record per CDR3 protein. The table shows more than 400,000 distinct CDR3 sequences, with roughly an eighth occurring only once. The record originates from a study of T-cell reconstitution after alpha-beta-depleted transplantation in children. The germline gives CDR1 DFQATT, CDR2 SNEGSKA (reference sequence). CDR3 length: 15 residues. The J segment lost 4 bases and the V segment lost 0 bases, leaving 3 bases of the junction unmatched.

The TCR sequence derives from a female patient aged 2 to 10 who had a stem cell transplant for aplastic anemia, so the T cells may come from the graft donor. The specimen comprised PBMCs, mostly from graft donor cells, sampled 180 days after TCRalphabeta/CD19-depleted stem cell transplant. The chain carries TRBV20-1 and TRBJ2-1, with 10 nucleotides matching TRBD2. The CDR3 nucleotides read TGCAGTGCTAGAGAGGGGACTAGCGTATACAATGAGCAGTTCTTC. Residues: CSAREGTSVYNEQFF.